This TCR beta chain stems from a study of human T cells and chemical hapten exposure. This clonotype was detected only a few times. The antigen is unknown. Stated time point: patch test 3, about 24 weeks after DPC sensitization. The treatment here: therapeutic diphenylcyclopropenone sensitization with weekly scalp DPC. Findings and limits, study-wide: After DPC sensitization, TCRs above 1 in 1000 frequency showed no change.

Library preparation tagged each individual cDNA molecule with a unique molecular identifier. TCRdb ran MiXCR on the RACE reads and lists one entry per CDR3 protein. Found here are about 190,000 distinct CDR3 sequences, under 25% of them singletons; the top ten hold 2% to 2.5%. Germline loops: CDR1 MNHEY, CDR2 SVGAGI. The CDR3 extends over 15 amino acids. Trimming stripped 3 bases from V and 0 bases from J, with 12 bases between. The sequence was collected from a woman aged 40 to 50 with alopecia areata. Some clones in this sample may be carry-over from other donors' samples. The starting material was whole blood, obtained in connection with sensitization to the hapten diphenylcyclopropenone (DPC). This chain joins TRBV6-5 and TRBJ2-7; TRBD2 is a possible D gene (5 bases). Written as DNA, the CDR3 is TGTGCCAGCAGTTATGGGGAGTCCTACTCCTACGAGCAGTACTTC. As protein: CASSYGESYSYEQYF.